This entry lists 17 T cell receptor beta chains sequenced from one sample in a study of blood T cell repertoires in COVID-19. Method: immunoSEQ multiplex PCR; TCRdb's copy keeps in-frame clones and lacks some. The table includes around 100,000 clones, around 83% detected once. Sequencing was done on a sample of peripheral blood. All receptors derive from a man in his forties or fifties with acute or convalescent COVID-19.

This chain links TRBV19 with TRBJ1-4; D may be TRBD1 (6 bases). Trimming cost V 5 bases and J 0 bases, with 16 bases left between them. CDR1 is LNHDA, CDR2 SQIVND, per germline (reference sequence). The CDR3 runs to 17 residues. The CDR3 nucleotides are TGTGCCAGTAGTCCAGGGGACGGACTCGCAACTAATGAAAAACTGTTTTTT. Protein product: CASSPGDGLATNEKLFF.

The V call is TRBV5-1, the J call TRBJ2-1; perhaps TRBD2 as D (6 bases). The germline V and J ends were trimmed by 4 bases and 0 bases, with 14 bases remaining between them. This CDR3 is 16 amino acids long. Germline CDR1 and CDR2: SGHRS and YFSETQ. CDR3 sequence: CASSKSGESSYNEQFF. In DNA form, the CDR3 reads TGCGCCAGCAGCAAATCGGGGGAATCCTCCTACAATGAGCAGTTCTTC.

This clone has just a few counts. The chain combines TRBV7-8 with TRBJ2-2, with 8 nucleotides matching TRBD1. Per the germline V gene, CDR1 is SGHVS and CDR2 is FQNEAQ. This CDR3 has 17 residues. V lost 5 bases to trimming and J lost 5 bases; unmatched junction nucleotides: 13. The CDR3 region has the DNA TGTGCCAGCAGCGGAGGACAGGGACACCCGGTGACCGGGGAGCTGTTTTTT. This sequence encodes CASSGGQGHPVTGELFF.

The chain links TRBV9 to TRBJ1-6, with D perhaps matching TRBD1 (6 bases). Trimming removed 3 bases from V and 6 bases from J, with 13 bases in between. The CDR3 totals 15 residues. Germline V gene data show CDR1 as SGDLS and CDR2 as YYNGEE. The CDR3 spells CASSEYTGSNSPLHF. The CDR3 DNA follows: TGTGCCAGCAGCGAATATACAGGGTCTAATTCACCCCTCCACTTT.

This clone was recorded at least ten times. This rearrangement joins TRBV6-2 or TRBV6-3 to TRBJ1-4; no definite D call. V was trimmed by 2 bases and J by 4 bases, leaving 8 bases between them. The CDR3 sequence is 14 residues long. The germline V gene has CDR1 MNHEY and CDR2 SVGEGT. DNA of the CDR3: TGTGCCAGCAGTTACGCGGACTTTAATGAAAAACTGTTTTTT. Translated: CASSYADFNEKLFF.

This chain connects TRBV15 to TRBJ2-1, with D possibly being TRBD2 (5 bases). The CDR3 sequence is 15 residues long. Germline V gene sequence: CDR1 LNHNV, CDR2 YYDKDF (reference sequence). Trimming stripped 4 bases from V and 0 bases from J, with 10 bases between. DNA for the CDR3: TGTGCCACCAGCATCGGGGTGAGCTCCTACAATGAGCAGTTCTTC. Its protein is CATSIGVSSYNEQFF.

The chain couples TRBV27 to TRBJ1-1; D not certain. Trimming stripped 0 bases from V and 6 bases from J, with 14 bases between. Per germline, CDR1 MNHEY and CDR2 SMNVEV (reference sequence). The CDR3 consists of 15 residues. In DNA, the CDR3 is TGTGCCAGCAGTTTATCCGGATGGAGGGCGTCTGAAGCTTTCTTT. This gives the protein CASSLSGWRASEAFF.

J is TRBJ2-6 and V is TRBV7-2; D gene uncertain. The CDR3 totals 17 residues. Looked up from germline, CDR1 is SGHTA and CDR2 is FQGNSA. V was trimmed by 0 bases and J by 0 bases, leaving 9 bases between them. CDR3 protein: CASSLAGRASGANVLTF. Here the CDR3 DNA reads TGTGCCAGCAGCTTAGCTGGGCGCGCCTCTGGGGCCAACGTCCTGACTTTC.

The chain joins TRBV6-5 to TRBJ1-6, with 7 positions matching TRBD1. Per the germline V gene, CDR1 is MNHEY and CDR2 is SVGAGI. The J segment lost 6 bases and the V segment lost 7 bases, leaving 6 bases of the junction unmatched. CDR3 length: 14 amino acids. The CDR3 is CASTKGQLNSPLHF. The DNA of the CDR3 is TGTGCCAGCACCAAGGGACAGCTTAATTCACCCCTCCACTTT.

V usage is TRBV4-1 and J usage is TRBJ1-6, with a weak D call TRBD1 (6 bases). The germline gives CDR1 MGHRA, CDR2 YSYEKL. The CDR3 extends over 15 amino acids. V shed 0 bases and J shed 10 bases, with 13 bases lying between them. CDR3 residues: CASSQEATGRSPLHF. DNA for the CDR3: TGCGCCAGCAGCCAAGAGGCCACAGGGCGATCACCCCTCCACTTT.

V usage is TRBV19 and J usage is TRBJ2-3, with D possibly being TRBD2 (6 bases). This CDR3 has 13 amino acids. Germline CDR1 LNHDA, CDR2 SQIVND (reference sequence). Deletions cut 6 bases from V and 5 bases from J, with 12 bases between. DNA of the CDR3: TGTGCCAGTAGATTAGCGGCTAGAGATACGCAGTATTTT. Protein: CASRLAARDTQYF.

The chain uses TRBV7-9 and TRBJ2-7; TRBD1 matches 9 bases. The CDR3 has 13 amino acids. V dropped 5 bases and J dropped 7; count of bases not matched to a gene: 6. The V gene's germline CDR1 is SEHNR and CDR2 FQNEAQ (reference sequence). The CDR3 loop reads CASSPGQGGEQYF. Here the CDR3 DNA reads TGTGCCAGCAGCCCGGGACAGGGAGGAGAGCAGTACTTC.

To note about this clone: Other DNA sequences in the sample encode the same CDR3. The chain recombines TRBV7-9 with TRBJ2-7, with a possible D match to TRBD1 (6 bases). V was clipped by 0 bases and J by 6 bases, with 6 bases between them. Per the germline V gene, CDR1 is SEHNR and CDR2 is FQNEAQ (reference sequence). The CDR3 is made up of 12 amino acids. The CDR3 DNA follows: TGTGCCAGCAGCTTAGCAGGGGGCGAGCAGTACTTC. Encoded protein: CASSLAGGEQYF.

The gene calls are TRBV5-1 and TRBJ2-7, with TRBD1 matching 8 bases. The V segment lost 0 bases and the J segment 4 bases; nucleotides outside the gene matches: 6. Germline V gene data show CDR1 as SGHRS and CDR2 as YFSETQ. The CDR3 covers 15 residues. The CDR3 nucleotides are TGCGCCAGCAGCTTGGTTGCAGGGGGCCAGTACGAGCAGTACTTC. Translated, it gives CASSLVAGGQYEQYF.

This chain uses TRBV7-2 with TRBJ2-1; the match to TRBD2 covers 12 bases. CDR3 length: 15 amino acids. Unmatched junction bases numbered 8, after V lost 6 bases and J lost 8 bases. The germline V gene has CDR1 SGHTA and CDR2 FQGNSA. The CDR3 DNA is TGTGCCAGCAGACAGACTAGCGGGGGAATCTATGAGCAGTTCTTC. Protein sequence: CASRQTSGGIYEQFF.

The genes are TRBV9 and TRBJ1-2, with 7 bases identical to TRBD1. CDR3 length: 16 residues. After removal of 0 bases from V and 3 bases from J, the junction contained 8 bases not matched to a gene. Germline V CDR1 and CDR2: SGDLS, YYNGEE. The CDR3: CASSVVHQGDYYGYTF. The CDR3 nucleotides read TGTGCCAGCAGCGTAGTCCATCAGGGGGACTACTATGGCTACACCTTC.

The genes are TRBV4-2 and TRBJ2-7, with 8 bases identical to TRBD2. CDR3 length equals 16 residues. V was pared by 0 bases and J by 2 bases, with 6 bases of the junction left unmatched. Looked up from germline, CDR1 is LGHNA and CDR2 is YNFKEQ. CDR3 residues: CASSQDHYGGAYEQYF. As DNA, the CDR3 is TGTGCCAGCAGCCAAGATCATTACGGGGGGGCCTACGAGCAGTACTTC.